These 31 T cell receptor beta chains originate from one sample sequenced in a study of blood T cell repertoires in COVID-19. Sequenced by immunoSEQ multiplex PCR; TCRdb stores in-frame clones only, minus some. The sample lists about 200,000 clones, about 90% occurring once. The specimen was peripheral blood. The receptors derive from a man younger than 35 with active or convalescent COVID-19.

The rearrangement joins TRBV19 to TRBJ2-2; tentative D call: TRBD2 (7 bases). The CDR3 runs 16 residues. Trimming cost V 3 bases and J 1 base, with 12 bases left between them. Germline CDR1 LNHDA, CDR2 SQIVND (reference sequence). Here the CDR3 DNA reads TGTGCCAGTAGTATCCGGGGGGCTGGGAACACCGGGGAGCTGTTTTTT. This codes for CASSIRGAGNTGELFF.

V usage is TRBV19 and J usage is TRBJ1-2, with D possibly being TRBD1 (5 bases). Per germline, CDR1 LNHDA and CDR2 SQIVND (reference sequence). The CDR3 is 15 amino acids. Trimming stripped 2 bases from V and 7 bases from J, with 17 bases between. The CDR3 loop is CASSIQGIVTSGYTF. DNA of the CDR3: TGTGCCAGTAGTATACAGGGAATAGTGACTTCTGGCTACACCTTC. Supplemented by reference TRBV19 and TRBJ1-2, the full variable domain reads DGGITQSPKYLFRKEGQNVTLSCEQNLNHDAMYWYRQDPGQGLRLIYYSQIVNDFQKGDIAEGYSVSREKKESFPLTVTSAQKNPTAFYLCASSIQGIVTSGYTFGSGTRLTVV.

This chain connects TRBV9 to TRBJ2-7; D remains unclear. V lost 0 bases, J lost 0 bases, and 10 bases lay in between. The CDR3 extends over 15 amino acids. Germline CDR1 reads SGDLS; CDR2 reads YYNGEE. CDR3 residues: CASSVGGIASYEQYF. The CDR3 DNA reads as TGTGCCAGCAGCGTAGGAGGTATAGCCTCCTACGAGCAGTACTTC.

The chain couples TRBV4-1 to TRBJ1-5, with D perhaps TRBD1 (5 bases). The germline V gene has CDR1 MGHRA and CDR2 YSYEKL. The CDR3 has 20 residues. V was trimmed by 1 base and J by 0 bases, leaving 22 bases between them. The CDR3 nucleotides are TGCGCCAGCAGCCAAGTCAGTAGACAGATGCAGCGAAGTAGCAATCAGCCCCAGCATTTT. Protein sequence: CASSQVSRQMQRSSNQPQHF.

CDR3 sequence reads: CASSATGTIPTDTQYF. For the CDR3, the DNA is TGTGCCAGCAGCGCGACCGGGACTATACCCACAGATACGCAGTATTTT. This rearrangement joins TRBV5-4 to TRBJ2-3; 7 nucleotides line up with TRBD2. CDR3 length equals 16 residues. V was pared by 4 bases and J by 2 bases, with 10 bases of the junction left unmatched. Per germline, CDR1 SGHNT and CDR2 YYREEE (reference sequence).

The rearrangement joins TRBV7-9 to TRBJ2-1; D may be TRBD1 (6 bases). CDR3 length: 15 residues. Germline CDR1 is SEHNR and CDR2 is FQNEAQ (reference sequence). Trimming took 6 bases from V and 5 from J, leaving 17 bases between them. The CDR3 protein is CASSSQGWGNNEQFF. CDR3 DNA: TGTGCCAGCAGTTCACAGGGTTGGGGGAACAATGAGCAGTTCTTC.

This rearrangement joins TRBV18 to TRBJ2-3; a weak D match, TRBD1 (6 bases). The CDR3 is made up of 17 amino acids. From germline, CDR1 is KGHSH and CDR2 LQKENI. V was pared by 5 bases and J by 0 bases, with 18 bases between. The CDR3 sequence: CASSKGLPDRSTDTQYF. The CDR3 region has the DNA TGTGCCAGCTCAAAAGGACTTCCGGACAGAAGCACAGATACGCAGTATTTT.

V is TRBV7-2 and J is TRBJ2-7; possibly TRBD2 for D (6 bases). In germline, CDR1 is SGHTA, CDR2 FQGNSA. The CDR3 totals 13 residues. The V gene lost 5 bases and the J gene lost 3 bases, with 11 bases spanning the gap. DNA for the CDR3: TGTGCCAGCAGCGCCACGGGGGTCTACGAGCAGTACTTC. This encodes CASSATGVYEQYF.

The chain couples TRBV5-1 to TRBJ2-7, with TRBD2 matching 8 bases. There are 14 residues in the CDR3. J was trimmed by 5 bases and V by 4 bases; bases with no gene match: 8. CDR1 and CDR2 from the germline V gene are SGHRS and YFSETQ. Written as DNA, the CDR3 is TGCGCCAGCAGCGCCACGGGAGGGACCCACGAGCAGTACTTC. Translated: CASSATGGTHEQYF.

V is TRBV15 and J is TRBJ1-5, with a weak D call TRBD1 (5 bases). Between the trimmed V and J ends, which lost 6 bases and 0 bases, there was a span of 12 bases. The CDR3 contains 15 residues. Germline values: CDR1 LNHNV, CDR2 YYDKDF (reference sequence). The CDR3 loop reads CATRDTLTSNQPQHF. The CDR3 DNA reads as TGTGCCACCAGGGACACACTAACTAGCAATCAGCCCCAGCATTTT.

This chain connects TRBV25-1 to TRBJ1-2; tentative D call: TRBD1 (6 bases). Germline assignment: CDR1 MGHDK and CDR2 SYGVNS. CDR3 length: 14 residues. V gave up 3 bases and J gave up 4 bases, with 12 bases separating them. The CDR3 region has the DNA TGTGCCAGCAGTGATGGCCAGGGGTCCTATGGCTACACCTTC. Translated, it gives CASSDGQGSYGYTF.

This chain joins TRBV7-2 and TRBJ2-3, with D possibly matching TRBD1 (6 bases). V shed 3 bases and J shed 4 bases, with 11 bases lying between them. CDR1 is SGHTA, CDR2 FQGNSA, per germline. The CDR3 runs 14 residues. CDR3: CASSLVRGPDTQYF. DNA for the CDR3: TGTGCCAGCAGCTTGGTCAGGGGTCCAGATACGCAGTATTTT. The variable domain in full, completed from reference TRBV7-2 and TRBJ2-3, reads GAGVSQSPSNKVTEKGKDVELRCDPISGHTALYWYRQSLGQGLEFLIYFQGNSAPDKSGLPSDRFSAERTGGSVSTLTIQRTQQEDSAVYLCASSLVRGPDTQYFGPGTRLTVL.

This clone was observed a single time. The chain has TRBV6-5 and TRBJ1-2, with 10 bases lining up with TRBD1. Germline CDR1 MNHEY, CDR2 SVGAGI. Trimming cost V 2 bases and J 4 bases; bases outside gene matches: 4. This CDR3 is built from 15 residues. The CDR3 region is CASSYGTGVLYGYTF. CDR3 coding DNA: TGTGCCAGCAGTTACGGGACAGGGGTCCTCTATGGCTACACCTTC.

The gene calls are TRBV24-1 and TRBJ1-3; D may be TRBD1 (6 bases). The V gene lost 3 bases and the J gene lost 4 bases, with 18 bases spanning the gap. This CDR3 has 17 amino acids. Germline CDR1 and CDR2: KGHDR and SFDVKD. CDR3 nucleotide sequence: TGTGCCACCAGTGATGATTATTCTGACAGGTCCGGAAACACCATATATTTT. It translates to CATSDDYSDRSGNTIYF.

The gene calls are TRBV6-5 and TRBJ1-6, with 7 bases matching TRBD1. V was clipped by 5 bases and J by 11 bases; unmatched bases: 6. Germline assignment: CDR1 MNHEY and CDR2 SVGAGI. The CDR3 consists of 13 residues. For the CDR3, the DNA is TGTGCCAGCAGTATAGAGACAGGGACACCCCTCCACTTT. Protein sequence: CASSIETGTPLHF.

This clone was counted between two and nine times. The chain combines TRBV3-1 (or the pseudogene TRBV3-2) with TRBJ2-5; D ambiguous. This CDR3 has 14 amino acids. Trimming left V 1 base short and J 2 bases short, with 8 bases between. The germline V gene encodes CDR1 LGHDT and CDR2 YNNKEL (reference sequence). DNA for the CDR3: TGTGCCAGCAGCCAAGGTTATAAACAAGAGACCCAGTACTTC. It specifies CASSQGYKQETQYF.

The genes are TRBV30 and TRBJ1-5, with 8 bases lining up with TRBD1. V lost 2 bases, J lost 5 bases, and 5 bases stayed unmatched. In germline, CDR1 is GTSNPN, CDR2 SVGIG (reference sequence). The CDR3 extends over 14 amino acids. The CDR3 reads CAWSQGQVDQPQHF. The CDR3 DNA sequence: TGTGCCTGGAGTCAGGGACAGGTCGATCAGCCCCAGCATTTT. The full variable domain, completed using reference TRBV30 and TRBJ1-5, is SQTIHQWPATLVQPVGSPLSLECTVEGTSNPNLYWYRQAAGRGLQLLFYSVGIGQISSEVPQNLSASRPQDRQFILSSKKLLLSDSGFYLCAWSQGQVDQPQHFGDGTRLSIL.

V is TRBV5-4 and J is TRBJ2-1; weak D call: TRBD2 (5 bases). The CDR3 contains 17 residues. V lost 2 bases to trimming and J lost 4 bases, with 19 bases between them. The germline gives CDR1 SGHNT, CDR2 YYREEE (reference sequence). The CDR3 sequence: CASSFGETQTAYNEQFF. The CDR3 DNA sequence: TGTGCCAGCAGCTTTGGGGAGACTCAAACAGCTTACAATGAGCAGTTCTTC.

This clone has just one count. The chain joins TRBV7-3 to TRBJ2-1; no clear D. This CDR3 is 13 amino acids long. The V end lost 5 bases, the J end lost 6 bases, and 11 bases lay between the germline ends. Germline CDR1 and CDR2: SGHTA and FQGTGA. The CDR3 region has the DNA TGTGCCAGCAGCCTAGGCTTCGGCAATGAGCAGTTCTTC. Translated, it gives CASSLGFGNEQFF.

The chain has TRBV9 and TRBJ1-1, with D possibly matching TRBD1 (6 bases). Trimming removed 4 bases from V and 3 bases from J, with 10 bases in between. The V gene's germline CDR1 is SGDLS and CDR2 YYNGEE. This CDR3 has 13 amino acids. CDR3 DNA: TGTGCCAGCAGCCCCCGGACAGACACTGAAGCTTTCTTT. Translated: CASSPRTDTEAFF.

The V and J genes are TRBV27 and TRBJ1-5, with a tentative D call TRBD1 (6 bases). This CDR3 comprises 13 residues. Trimming cost V 5 bases and J 5 bases, with 10 bases left between them. Looked up from germline, CDR1 is MNHEY and CDR2 is SMNVEV (reference sequence). CDR3 coding DNA: TGTGCCAGCAGTCTCAGACAGGATCAGCCCCAGCATTTT. Translating it yields CASSLRQDQPQHF.

V and J are TRBV27 and TRBJ1-1; possible D gene TRBD1, 5 bases. This CDR3 has 12 amino acids. Trimming pared 6 bases from V and 4 bases from J, leaving 9 bases between. CDR1 is MNHEY, CDR2 SMNVEV, per germline (reference sequence). The CDR3 nucleotides read TGTGCCAGCAGCTGGGGGGGCACTGAAGCTTTCTTT. Encoded protein: CASSWGGTEAFF.

The V and J genes are TRBV29-1 and TRBJ2-7; weak D call: TRBD1 (5 bases). The CDR3 has 14 amino acids. Per the germline V gene, CDR1 is SQVTM and CDR2 is ANQGSEA. The ends were cut back, 7 bases at V and 2 bases at J, with 18 bases in the middle. The CDR3 loop reads CSAKTQGTTYEQYF. Here the CDR3 DNA reads TGCAGCGCCAAGACCCAGGGCACAACCTACGAGCAGTACTTC.

This clone has a single count. This CDR3 reads CATSSTDTQYF. CDR3 DNA: TGTGCCACCTCTAGCACAGATACGCAGTATTTT. The chain couples TRBV24-1 to TRBJ2-3; D is unresolved. The CDR3 sequence is 11 residues long. Looked up from germline, CDR1 is KGHDR and CDR2 is SFDVKD. V was cut by 9 bases and J by 0 bases, with 3 bases left in between.

The chain joins TRBV25-1 to TRBJ2-2, with 10 bases matching TRBD2. Per germline, CDR1 MGHDK and CDR2 SYGVNS. V shed 5 bases, J shed 0 bases, and the junction held 9 bases outside the gene matches. The CDR3 is 18 residues long. CDR3 protein: CASSLPGTSVPNTGELFF. The CDR3 nucleotides are TGTGCCAGCAGTTTGCCCGGGACTAGCGTTCCGAACACCGGGGAGCTGTTTTTT.

This clone was observed a single time. The V gene is TRBV28, the J gene TRBJ1-1; 10 bases match TRBD1. This CDR3 region has 15 residues. Germline loops: CDR1 MDHEN, CDR2 SYDVKM. V dropped 6 bases and J dropped 1; count of bases not matched to a gene: 5. DNA for the CDR3: TGTGCCAGCAGCCTGGGACAGGGGTGGAACACTGAAGCTTTCTTT. It codes for CASSLGQGWNTEAFF.

The gene calls are TRBV3-1 (or the pseudogene TRBV3-2) and TRBJ1-1; 7 positions match TRBD1. V shed 4 bases and J 11 bases; nucleotides not matched to a gene: 7. This CDR3 region has 12 residues. The germline V gene has CDR1 LGHDT and CDR2 YNNKEL (reference sequence). The CDR3 coding sequence is TGTGCCAGCAGCCCAGAGACAGGGTCGGCTTTCTTT. Amino acids: CASSPETGSAFF.

This clone showed up just once. The chain joins TRBV7-2 to TRBJ2-1; TRBD2 might be the D (5 bases). CDR1 is SGHTA and CDR2 is FQGNSA in the germline V gene. This CDR3 spans 16 amino acids. Deletions cut 1 base from V and 8 bases from J, with 18 bases between. CDR3 loop: CASSLVVGVRRDEQFF. CDR3 nucleotide sequence: TGTGCCAGCAGCTTAGTGGTGGGAGTCAGGCGCGATGAGCAGTTCTTC.

For the CDR3, the DNA is TGTGCCAGCAGCCTCCGACAAGGAGGATACAATGAGCAGTTCTTC. This codes for CASSLRQGGYNEQFF. J is TRBJ2-1 and V is TRBV5-4; TRBD2 might be the D (5 bases). Germline CDR1 and CDR2: SGHNT and YYREEE (reference sequence). This CDR3 comprises 15 residues. V was shortened by 4 bases and J by 4 bases, with 15 bases between the two germline ends.

This sequence joins TRBV27 and TRBJ2-7, with TRBD1 matching over 7 bases. The ends lost 2 bases at V and 5 bases at J; junction bases unmatched: 12. The CDR3 is made up of 16 amino acids. CDR1 is MNHEY and CDR2 is SMNVEV in the germline V gene (reference sequence). The CDR3 nucleotides read TGTGCCAGCAGTTTACTGGTCGTTTCAGGGGGACACGAGCAGTACTTC. Translating gives CASSLLVVSGGHEQYF.

This chain joins TRBV5-6 and TRBJ2-5; D is possibly TRBD1 (6 bases). V lost 0 bases and J 9 bases, leaving 15 bases between the germline ends. Germline V gene data show CDR1 as SGHDT and CDR2 as YYEEEE. The CDR3 length is 14 residues. CDR3 sequence: CASSLGTVSVAQYF. The CDR3 DNA follows: TGTGCCAGCAGCTTGGGGACAGTCTCTGTGGCCCAGTACTTC. The full variable domain, in which reference TRBV5-6 and TRBJ2-5 provide the parts outside the CDR3, is DAGVTQSPTHLIKTRGQQVTLRCSPKSGHDTVSWYQQALGQGPQFIFQYYEEEERQRGNFPDRFSGHQFPNYSSELNVNALLLGDSALYLCASSLGTVSVAQYFGPGTRLLVL.